This T cell receptor beta chain came from a study of blood T cells in healthy people across ages. The CDR3 loop spans 13 amino acids. V gave up 1 base and J gave up 8 bases, with 11 bases separating them. Germline-derived CDR1 and CDR2 are LGHNT and FRNRAP. This clonotype occurred a few times. Then a second PCR, running about 6 to 11 cycles, was carried out with a sample-barcoded 5' primer and a J-beta primer mix. TCRdb processed the 5' RACE reads anew with MiXCR; each CDR3 protein has one entry. The sample has about 1.5 million distinct CDR3 sequences, less than 45% seen once. This sequence originates from a woman under 30 in good health. Sequencing used blood. The chain uses TRBV12-5 and TRBJ1-2; tentatively, D is TRBD1 (6 bases). CDR3 bases: TGTGCTAGTGGTTTGGACAGGGACGGCGGCTACACCTTC. Protein product: CASGLDRDGGYTF.